This T cell receptor (beta chain) emerged from a study of early stage breast cancer tumors. For the study at large: Of fewer than 20 invasive breast tumors, fewer than 13 were hormone receptor-positive, HER2-negative.

Repertoires were generated with immunoSEQ multiplex PCR, while TCRdb's copy carries only in-frame clones and drops some. Altogether about 72,000 clones are present, under 85% being singletons, with the ten largest covering 3% to 3.5%. Study-wide findings and caveats: Compared with adjacent normal breast tissue, tumors showed around 2.7-fold greater T cell density and higher clonality. Comparing each tissue with blood distinguished tumor from normal in 14 of 16 patients.

As to this clone: Its antigen is undetermined.

CDR1 and CDR2 (germline): MNHNS, SASEGT. The CDR3 is made up of 14 amino acids. Losses at the gene ends were 6 bases for V and 7 bases for J; bases not matched to a gene: 9. The source of this sequence is a person between 60 and 70 years old with breast cancer. The sequencing sample was made of blood. The rearrangement uses TRBV6-1 and TRBJ2-1, with 7 bases aligning to TRBD1. This CDR3 is CASSPHYRGNEQFF. The CDR3 bases are TGTGCCAGCAGCCCCCATTACAGGGGAAATGAGCAGTTCTTC.